Below are 27 T cell receptor beta chains sequenced from a single sample in a study of T and B cells in COVID-19 patients. TRB was amplified from about 260-540 ng of blood genomic DNA. Multiplex PCR with BIOMED2 TRB-A/B primer pools amplified TRB rearrangements. MiXCR, run by TCRdb on the multiplex PCR reads, gives a single entry per CDR3 protein. The profile shows roughly 15,000 distinct CDR3 sequences, 29% of them singletons. Sequenced material: blood. The receptors shown here come from a human donor who had recovered from COVID-19.

This chain links TRBV6-2 or TRBV6-3 with TRBJ2-3; the D call may be TRBD1 or TRBD2 (5 bases each). V was cut by 2 bases and J by 5 bases, with 20 bases left in between. CDR1 MNHEY and CDR2 SVGEGT come from the germline V gene. This CDR3 has 17 amino acids. CDR3 DNA sequence: TGTGCCAGCAGTTACCTCATACTAGAATGGGGCGTAGATACGCAGTATTTT. Amino acids: CASSYLILEWGVDTQYF.

The chain is built from TRBV27 and TRBJ2-1, with 8 nucleotides matching TRBD2. The CDR3 is made up of 18 amino acids. V lost 6 bases, J lost 0 bases, and 13 bases stayed unmatched. Germline V gene sequence: CDR1 MNHEY, CDR2 SMNVEV (reference sequence). CDR3 sequence reads: CASSPSGSRWGSYNEQFF. The CDR3 DNA is TGTGCCAGCAGCCCCAGCGGGAGTCGGTGGGGCTCCTACAATGAGCAGTTCTTC.

The J gene is TRBJ1-4, the V gene TRBV28; TRBD1 agrees at 7 bases. The ends lost 6 bases at V and 6 bases at J; junction bases unmatched: 10. Per germline, CDR1 MDHEN and CDR2 SYDVKM. This CDR3 spans 15 amino acids. The CDR3 reads CASSDPGQIHEKLFF. In nucleotides, the CDR3 is TGTGCCAGCAGCGATCCGGGACAGATACATGAAAAACTGTTTTTT. The variable domain in full, completed from reference TRBV28 and TRBJ1-4, reads DVKVTQSSRYLVKRTGEKVFLECVQDMDHENMFWYRQDPGLGLRLIYFSYDVKMKEKGDIPEGYSVSREKKERFSLILESASTNQTSMYLCASSDPGQIHEKLFFGSGTQLSVL.

V is TRBV11-1 and J is TRBJ2-2; no definite D call. V lost 3 bases and J lost 1, with 3 bases in between. CDR1 is SGHAT and CDR2 is FQDESV in the germline V gene (reference sequence). The CDR3 has 13 residues. For the CDR3, the DNA is TGTGCCAGCAGCTTCAAGAACACCGGGGAGCTGTTTTTT. Translating it yields CASSFKNTGELFF.

The chain recombines TRBV29-1 with TRBJ2-5; 10 bases map to TRBD1. There are 12 residues in the CDR3. The germline gives CDR1 SQVTM, CDR2 ANQGSEA. V shed 5 bases and J 5 bases; nucleotides not matched to a gene: 2. CDR3 protein: CSVRQGAETQYF. The CDR3 nucleotides read TGCAGCGTTCGACAGGGGGCCGAGACCCAGTACTTC. Full variable domain (remainder filled in from reference TRBV29-1 and TRBJ2-5): SAVISQKPSRDICQRGTSLTIQCQVDSQVTMMFWYRQQPGQSLTLIATANQGSEATYESGFVIDKFPISRPNLTFSTLTVSNMSPEDSSIYLCSVRQGAETQYFGPGTRLLVL.

The V and J genes are TRBV19 and TRBJ1-5; D unclear. This CDR3 is 14 amino acids long. Germline CDR1 reads LNHDA; CDR2 reads SQIVND (reference sequence). V lost 2 bases to trimming and J lost 4 bases, with 9 bases between them. The CDR3 DNA follows: TGTGCCAGTAGTATACGGGCGGAAAATCAGCCCCAGCATTTT. Translating gives CASSIRAENQPQHF.

This clonotype was seen only once. A much larger clone is a single base away; this may be a read error. The chain combines TRBV6-5 with TRBJ2-7; D is unresolved. The germline CDR1 and CDR2 sequences are MNHEY and SVGAGI. CDR3 size: 13 residues. Between the trimmed V and J ends, which lost 5 bases and 3 bases, there was a span of 11 bases. Written as DNA, the CDR3 is TGTGCCAGCAGTCTCACTCTCGGCTACGAGCAGTACTTC. Protein: CASSLTLGYEQYF.

The rearrangement links TRBV6-1 to TRBJ2-3; D is possibly TRBD2 (6 bases). V gave up 7 bases and J gave up 0 bases, with 8 bases separating them. The CDR3 runs 13 residues. The V gene's germline CDR1 is MNHNS and CDR2 SASEGT. The chain's CDR3 is CASTAGSTDTQYF. The DNA of the CDR3 is TGTGCCAGCACTGCGGGGAGCACAGATACGCAGTATTTT.

Concerning this clonotype: A read error may be the cause here, since a much bigger clone is one base away. This rearrangement joins TRBV7-6 to TRBJ2-3, with no clear D. This CDR3 is built from 11 residues. Germline CDR1 SGHVS, CDR2 FNYEAQ. Trimming removed 5 bases at V and 3 bases at J, with 3 bases between. CDR3: CASSETDTQYF. CDR3 DNA: TGTGCCAGCAGCGAAACAGATACGCAGTATTTT.

This rearrangement joins TRBV7-6 to TRBJ2-7; maybe TRBD1 (6 bases). CDR1 and CDR2 (germline): SGHVS, FNYEAQ. Trimming shortened V by 10 bases and J by 3 bases, and 19 bases separated the two germline ends. The CDR3 is 14 amino acids. The CDR3 is CATSKRGKSYEQYF. Here the CDR3 DNA reads TGTGCCACTTCGAAAAGGGGGAAAAGCTACGAGCAGTACTTC. Full variable domain (outside the CDR3, taken from reference TRBV7-6 and TRBJ2-7): GAGVSQSPRYKVTKRGQDVALRCDPISGHVSLYWYRQALGQGPEFLTYFNYEAQQDKSGLPNDRFSAERPEGSISTLTIQRTEQRDSAMYRCATSKRGKSYEQYFGPGTRLTVT.

This clonotype has only one observation. The chain joins TRBV7-2 to TRBJ2-3; D gene uncertain. CDR1 is SGHTA, CDR2 FQGNSA, per germline. V lost 5 bases and J 0 bases, leaving 18 bases between the germline ends. This CDR3 region has 17 residues. The DNA of the CDR3 is TGTGCCAGCAGCCCCACCGGATCCCTTTTTAGCACAGATACGCAGTATTTT. As protein: CASSPTGSLFSTDTQYF. The whole variable domain, remainder taken from reference TRBV7-2 and TRBJ2-3, is GAGVSQSPSNKVTEKGKDVELRCDPISGHTALYWYRQSLGQGLEFLIYFQGNSAPDKSGLPSDRFSAERTGGSVSTLTIQRTQQEDSAVYLCASSPTGSLFSTDTQYFGPGTRLTVL.

This clonotype was recorded a few times. The V and J genes are TRBV18 and TRBJ2-3; perhaps D is TRBD1 or TRBD2 (6 bases each). Germline V gives CDR1 KGHSH, CDR2 LQKENI. There are 15 residues in the CDR3. Trimming shortened V by 4 bases and J by 4 bases, and 15 bases separated the two germline ends. CDR3 bases: TGTGCCAGCTCACTTGAGCTCGGGGGCCCAGATACGCAGTATTTT. Its protein product is CASSLELGGPDTQYF.

The gene calls are TRBV6-5 and TRBJ1-1; maybe TRBD1 (6 bases). In germline, CDR1 is MNHEY, CDR2 SVGAGI. The germline V and J ends were trimmed by 5 bases and 10 bases, with 14 bases remaining between them. CDR3 size: 12 residues. The CDR3 nucleotides read TGTGCCAGCAGTCCTATACAGGGTACAGCTTTCTTT. Protein product: CASSPIQGTAFF.

By frequency in the sample, this clonotype is medium-sized. The genes are TRBV5-5 and TRBJ2-7, with TRBD1 matching 9 bases. V trimming: 4 bases; J trimming: 6 bases; junction bases outside the gene matches: 11. Germline loops: CDR1 SGHKS, CDR2 YYEKEE (reference sequence). CDR3 length: 15 amino acids. As DNA, the CDR3 is TGTGCCAGCAGCCCCCCGGGACAGGGTTCCCGCGAGCAGTACTTC. This translates into CASSPPGQGSREQYF. Filled out from reference TRBV5-5 and TRBJ2-7, the complete variable domain reads DAGVTQSPTHLIKTRGQQVTLRCSPISGHKSVSWYQQVLGQGPQFIFQYYEKEERGRGNFPDRFSARQFPNYSSELNVNALLLGDSALYLCASSPPGQGSREQYFGPGTRLTVT.

The rearrangement uses TRBV15 and TRBJ1-6; 10 bases are a match to TRBD1. With 4 bases clipped from V and 6 bases from J, the junction kept 6 bases outside the gene matches. This CDR3 spans 16 amino acids. Germline V gene sequence: CDR1 LNHNV, CDR2 YYDKDF (reference sequence). The CDR3 DNA is TGTGCCACCAGCACTCGGACAGGGGGAAGTAATTCACCCCTCCACTTT. Translating it yields CATSTRTGGSNSPLHF.

This clonotype was seen at least ten times. The V and J genes are TRBV6-4 and TRBJ2-1; D call uncertain. The CDR3 runs to 14 residues. The germline gives CDR1 MRHNA, CDR2 SNTAGT. Between the trimmed V and J ends, which lost 2 bases and 5 bases, there was a span of 10 bases. Here the CDR3 reads CASSDGIENNEQFF. CDR3 in DNA: TGTGCCAGCAGTGACGGGATAGAGAACAATGAGCAGTTCTTC.

The sample holds many counts of this clonotype. V is TRBV19 and J is TRBJ1-2; tentative D call: TRBD1 (5 bases). The CDR3 length is 15 residues. The V and J ends lost 5 bases and 0 bases respectively, with 13 bases between them. Germline CDR1 reads LNHDA; CDR2 reads SQIVND (reference sequence). CDR3 bases: TGTGCCAGTAGTGGCCGGGGCCAAGCTAACTATGGCTACACCTTC. Translation: CASSGRGQANYGYTF.

Here the CDR3 DNA reads TGTGCCAGCAGCTTAACCTTTGCAGATACGCAGTATTTT. Amino acid sequence: CASSLTFADTQYF. The J gene is TRBJ2-3, the V gene TRBV7-9; D is unclear. Trimming left V 2 bases short and J 4 bases short, with 7 bases between. This CDR3 is 13 amino acids long. Germline lookup yields CDR1 SEHNR and CDR2 FQNEAQ (reference sequence).

The chain has TRBV18 and TRBJ1-5, with TRBD1 as a possible D gene (6 bases). The CDR3 covers 13 residues. The ends were cut back, 3 bases at V and 7 bases at J, with 10 bases in the middle. Germline CDR1 reads KGHSH; CDR2 reads LQKENI. CDR3 protein: CASSPGRGQPQHF. The CDR3 DNA is TGTGCCAGCTCACCGGGCAGGGGCCAGCCCCAGCATTTT.

Ten or more counts support this clonotype. The rearrangement links TRBV27 to TRBJ2-5; D remains ambiguous. CDR1 and CDR2 (germline): MNHEY, SMNVEV (reference sequence). The CDR3 has 11 residues. The ends were cut back, 3 bases at V and 5 bases at J, with 4 bases in the middle. CDR3 loop: CASSFRETQYF. In nucleotides, the CDR3 is TGTGCCAGCAGTTTTAGGGAGACCCAGTACTTC.

This clonotype was detected a few times. The rearrangement uses TRBV12-3 or TRBV12-4 and TRBJ2-7; the D gene is possibly TRBD2 (5 bases). The CDR3 has 13 amino acids. V was clipped by 3 bases and J by 2 bases, with 8 bases between them. The CDR3 DNA is TGTGCCAGCAGTTTTCCCGGGACCTACGAGCAGTACTTC. Translated, it gives CASSFPGTYEQYF.

By frequency in the sample, this clonotype is medium-sized. The chain links TRBV29-1 to TRBJ2-7; D is unclear. V shed 4 bases and J shed 0 bases, with 10 bases lying between them. The CDR3 has 13 residues. In germline, CDR1 is SQVTM, CDR2 ANQGSEA. The CDR3 sequence is CSVAGGLSYEQYF. The CDR3 DNA reads TGCAGCGTTGCAGGCGGTCTCTCCTACGAGCAGTACTTC.

By frequency in the sample, this clonotype is medium-sized. This rearrangement joins TRBV29-1 to TRBJ2-7, with TRBD2 matching over 12 bases. The CDR3 totals 17 residues. The V segment lost 7 bases and the J segment 0 bases; nucleotides outside the gene matches: 13. Germline CDR1 and CDR2: SQVTM and ANQGSEA. The CDR3 here is CSASGTSGFRSSYEQYF. As DNA, the CDR3 is TGCAGCGCCTCCGGGACTAGCGGGTTTAGGAGCTCCTACGAGCAGTACTTC.

The J gene is TRBJ2-5, the V gene TRBV6-2 or TRBV6-3; D is uncertain. Germline CDR1 and CDR2: MNHEY and SVGEGT. This CDR3 has 13 amino acids. V was trimmed by 7 bases and J by 3 bases, leaving 12 bases between them. The CDR3 DNA reads as TGTGCCAGCAAGGGTGGAGAGAAAGAGACCCAGTACTTC. Its protein product is CASKGGEKETQYF.

The DNA of the CDR3 is TGTGCCAGCAGTTCACAGCGGGAGAGTCCCTACGAGCAGTACTTC. Amino acid sequence: CASSSQRESPYEQYF. The rearrangement uses TRBV6-5 and TRBJ2-7, with TRBD2 identical over 8 bases. The CDR3 has 15 residues. The germline gives CDR1 MNHEY, CDR2 SVGAGI. The junction had 7 bases not matched to a gene; V was cut back by 4 bases and J by 2 bases.

This clonotype occurred many times. The rearrangement uses TRBV19 and TRBJ1-2; possibly TRBD1 for D (5 bases). Germline values: CDR1 LNHDA, CDR2 SQIVND (reference sequence). The CDR3 is made up of 12 amino acids. V lost 6 bases, J lost 7 bases, and 12 bases lay in between. CDR3 sequence (DNA): TGTGCCAGTAGCCACCAGGGAGGTGGCTACACCTTC. It specifies CASSHQGGGYTF.

This chain joins TRBV5-6 and TRBJ2-5; possibly TRBD2 for D (6 bases). This CDR3 has 15 amino acids. Germline V CDR1 and CDR2: SGHDT, YYEEEE. With 0 bases removed from V and 5 bases from J, the gap between germline ends came to 14 bases. CDR3 coding DNA: TGTGCCAGCAGCTTGGCCGGGAGAGGGTTGGAGACCCAGTACTTC. Translated, it gives CASSLAGRGLETQYF.